This passage covers 9 T cell receptor beta chains from one sample sequenced in a study of cytomegalovirus exposure and HLA in healthy donors. Primers for the PCR totalled 60 Vbeta and 13 Jbeta. Libraries were prepared by immunoSEQ multiplex PCR; TCRdb keeps only in-frame clonotypes and omits some of them. The data contain over 100,000 clones, roughly 76% of them singletons. The sequenced sample consisted of PBMCs. These TCRs come from a woman in her 40s in good health and CMV-seropositive.

V and J are TRBV7-9 and TRBJ2-7; D may be TRBD2 (6 bases). The CDR3 totals 15 residues. Germline CDR1 reads SEHNR; CDR2 reads FQNEAQ (reference sequence). V lost 5 bases, J lost 3 bases, and 17 bases lay in between. CDR3 sequence reads: CASSHSGGVGYEQYF. CDR3 DNA: TGTGCCAGCAGCCATAGTGGCGGGGTTGGCTACGAGCAGTACTTC.

J is TRBJ1-4 and V is TRBV30; D gene ambiguous. Per the germline V gene, CDR1 is GTSNPN and CDR2 is SVGIG (reference sequence). V was trimmed by 3 bases and J by 5 bases, leaving 13 bases between them. CDR3 length: 14 residues. The CDR3 coding sequence is TGTGCCTGGAGGGTGGAGGGCCCCAATGAAAAACTGTTTTTT. Encoded protein: CAWRVEGPNEKLFF.

This sequence joins TRBV18 and TRBJ1-1; D is perhaps TRBD1 (6 bases). This CDR3 region has 12 residues. Germline V lookup: CDR1 KGHSH, CDR2 LQKENI. The germline V and J ends were trimmed by 4 bases and 8 bases, with 11 bases remaining between them. CDR3 in amino acids: CASSLQGTEAFF. The DNA for the CDR3 is TGTGCCAGCTCACTACAGGGAACCGAAGCTTTCTTT.

This chain connects TRBV19 to TRBJ1-2; 9 positions agree with TRBD1. This CDR3 is built from 13 residues. The germline CDR1 and CDR2 sequences are LNHDA and SQIVND (reference sequence). The V segment lost 3 bases and the J segment 4 bases; nucleotides outside the gene matches: 0. CDR3 in amino acids: CASSMTGGYGYTF. The CDR3 DNA sequence: TGTGCCAGTAGTATGACAGGGGGCTATGGCTACACCTTC.

This clone was detected a few times. This sequence joins TRBV5-1 and TRBJ1-4, with 9 bases matching TRBD1. Germline V lookup: CDR1 SGHRS, CDR2 YFSETQ. V lost 4 bases, J lost 5 bases, and 3 bases stayed unmatched. This CDR3 comprises 14 residues. CDR3 region: CASSTDRGNEKLFF. CDR3 in DNA: TGCGCCAGCAGCACTGACAGGGGGAATGAAAAACTGTTTTTT.

The DNA of the CDR3 is TGTGCCAGCAGTGAAATCCCAGGTTCTGGCTACACCTTC. Translation: CASSEIPGSGYTF. The chain combines TRBV6-1 with TRBJ1-2; D call uncertain. V lost 2 bases and J lost 7, with 11 bases in between. CDR3 length: 13 residues. Germline CDR1 MNHNS, CDR2 SASEGT.

This rearrangement joins TRBV6-1 to TRBJ1-1; D not resolved. The CDR3 totals 16 residues. The ends were cut back, 2 bases at V and 0 bases at J, with 13 bases in the middle. Per germline, CDR1 MNHNS and CDR2 SASEGT. In nucleotides, the CDR3 is TGTGCCAGCAGTGAATCCTTTACATCGATGAACACTGAAGCTTTCTTT. Its protein product is CASSESFTSMNTEAFF.

The V call is TRBV5-1, the J call TRBJ2-5; a weak D match, TRBD2 (6 bases). The germline V gene encodes CDR1 SGHRS and CDR2 YFSETQ. The CDR3 is made up of 15 amino acids. Deletions cut 4 bases from V and 0 bases from J, with 13 bases between. CDR3 amino acids: CASSGGLTYQETQYF. The CDR3 DNA is TGCGCCAGCAGCGGGGGACTGACGTACCAAGAGACCCAGTACTTC.

V usage is TRBV6-1 and J usage is TRBJ2-3, with 7 bases lining up with TRBD2. This CDR3 has 17 amino acids. J lost 7 bases, V lost 3 bases, and 16 bases had no gene match. CDR1 MNHNS and CDR2 SASEGT come from the germline V gene. The CDR3 DNA reads TGTGCCAGCAGTGACCCCAGGAGGCTAGCGGACTTCTATACGCAGTATTTT. This encodes CASSDPRRLADFYTQYF.